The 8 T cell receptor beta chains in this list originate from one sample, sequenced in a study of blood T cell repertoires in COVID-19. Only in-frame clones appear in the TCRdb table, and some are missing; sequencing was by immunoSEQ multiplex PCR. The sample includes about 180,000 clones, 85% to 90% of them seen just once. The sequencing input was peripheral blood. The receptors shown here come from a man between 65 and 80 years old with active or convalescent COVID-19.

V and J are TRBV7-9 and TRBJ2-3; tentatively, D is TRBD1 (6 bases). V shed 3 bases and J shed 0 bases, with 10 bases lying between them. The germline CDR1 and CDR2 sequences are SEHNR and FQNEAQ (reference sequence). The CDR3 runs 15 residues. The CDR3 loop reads CASSFLGQSTDTQYF. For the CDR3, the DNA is TGTGCCAGCAGCTTCCTCGGACAGAGCACAGATACGCAGTATTTT.

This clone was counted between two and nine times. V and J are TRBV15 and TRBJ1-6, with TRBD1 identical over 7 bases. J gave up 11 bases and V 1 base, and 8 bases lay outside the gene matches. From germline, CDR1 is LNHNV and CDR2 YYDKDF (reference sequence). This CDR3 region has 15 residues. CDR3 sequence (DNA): TGTGCCACCAGCAGAGCCTGGGGACAGCGTACACCCCTCCACTTT. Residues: CATSRAWGQRTPLHF.

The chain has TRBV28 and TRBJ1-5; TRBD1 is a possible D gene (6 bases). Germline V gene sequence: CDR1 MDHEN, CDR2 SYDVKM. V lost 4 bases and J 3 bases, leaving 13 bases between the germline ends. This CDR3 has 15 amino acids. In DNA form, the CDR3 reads TGTGCCAGCAGTTCGCCACGACAGGTCAATCAGCCCCAGCATTTT. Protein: CASSSPRQVNQPQHF.

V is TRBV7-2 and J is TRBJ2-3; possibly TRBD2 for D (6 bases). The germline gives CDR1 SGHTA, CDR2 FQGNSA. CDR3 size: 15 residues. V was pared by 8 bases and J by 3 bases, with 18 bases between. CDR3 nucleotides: TGTGCCAGCGGGCGGGACCGGACGGAGACAGATACGCAGTATTTT. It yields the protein CASGRDRTETDTQYF.

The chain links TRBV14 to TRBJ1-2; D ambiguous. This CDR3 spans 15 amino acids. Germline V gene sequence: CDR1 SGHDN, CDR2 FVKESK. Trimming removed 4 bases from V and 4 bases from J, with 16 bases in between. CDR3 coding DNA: TGTGCCAGCAGCCTGGCGGTTACAACGCTCTATGGCTACACCTTC. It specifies CASSLAVTTLYGYTF.

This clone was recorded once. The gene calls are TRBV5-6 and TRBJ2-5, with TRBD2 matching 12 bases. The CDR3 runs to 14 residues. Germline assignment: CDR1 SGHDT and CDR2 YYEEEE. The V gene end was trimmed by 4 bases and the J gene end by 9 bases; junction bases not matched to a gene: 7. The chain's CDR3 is CASSPASGGGSQYF. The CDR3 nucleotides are TGTGCCAGCAGCCCGGCTAGCGGGGGGGGGTCCCAGTACTTC.

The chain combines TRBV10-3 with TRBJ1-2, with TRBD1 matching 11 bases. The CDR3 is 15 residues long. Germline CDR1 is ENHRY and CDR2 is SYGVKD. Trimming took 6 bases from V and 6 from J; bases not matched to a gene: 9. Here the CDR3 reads CAISLLDRGRDGYTF. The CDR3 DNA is TGTGCCATCAGCCTTCTGGACAGGGGGCGCGATGGCTACACCTTC.

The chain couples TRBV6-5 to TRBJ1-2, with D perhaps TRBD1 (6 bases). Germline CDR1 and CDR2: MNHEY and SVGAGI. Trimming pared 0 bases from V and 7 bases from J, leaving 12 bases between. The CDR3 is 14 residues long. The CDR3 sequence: CASSYSGGGSGYTF. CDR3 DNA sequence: TGTGCCAGCAGTTACTCGGGAGGGGGGTCTGGCTACACCTTC.